This is a list of T cell receptor beta chains from one sample in a study of T cell responses to AZD1222 COVID-19 vaccine. Sequencing was performed with immunoSEQ multiplex PCR; in TCRdb, only in-frame clones are kept and a portion is missing. The sample includes 140,000 to 150,000 clones, more than 85% of them seen just once. The sequences come from peripheral blood, collected 28 days after the second AZD1222 dose. These receptors were taken from an adult who received the AZD1222 COVID-19 vaccine. Each CDR3 is given with its conserved first and last residue. The order of the fields is D gene, J gene, V gene, clone size, CDR3 DNA, CDR3 protein. The D gene is left open where the match is weak. Only part of the rows carry a size: once, few, many, or a class if the clone is expanded.

. TRBJ1-1 TRBV6-2/TRBV6-3 once TGTGCCAGCAGTGGACGACGGGGGCCGTACACTGAAGCTTTCTTT CASSGRRGPYTEAFF
TRBD2 TRBJ2-2 TRBV2 . TGTGCCCTACGGACTAGCTCTCCCGGGGAGCTGTTTTTT CALRTSSPGELFF
TRBD2 TRBJ2-5 TRBV15 . TGTGCCACCAGCAGAGATGGGGTAGCGGGGCAAGAGACCCAGTACTTC CATSRDGVAGQETQYF
TRBD1 TRBJ1-2 TRBV19 . TGTGCCAGTAGTCTGGACAGGGATGGCTACACCTTC CASSLDRDGYTF
. TRBJ1-6 TRBV5-1 . TGCGCCAGCAGCTCCCACCAGACAGAATATAATTCACCCCTCCACTTT CASSSHQTEYNSPLHF
. TRBJ1-1 TRBV9 . TGTGCCAGCAGCCCATCACCCACGGACCGGAATGAAGCTTTCTTT CASSPSPTDRNEAFF
. TRBJ1-2 TRBV28 . TGTGCCAGCAGTTTATGGGGGGCGCCTGGCTACACCTTC CASSLWGAPGYTF
. TRBJ2-1 TRBV6-5 few TGTGCCAGCAGTTACGGGTCGGATGTCAGTGAGCAGTTCTTC CASSYGSDVSEQFF
. TRBJ2-2 TRBV5-4 . TGTGCCAGCAGCTTGGAGGGCGGGGAGCTGTTTTTT CASSLEGGELFF
. TRBJ2-2 TRBV19 . TGTGCCAGTAGTAAAATCAGGGCGTGGGCCGGGGAGCTGTTTTTT CASSKIRAWAGELFF
. TRBJ1-6 TRBV7-2 . TGTGCCAGCAGCTTAGCCGGGACACCAAATTCACCCCTCCACTTT CASSLAGTPNSPLHF
TRBD1 TRBJ2-1 TRBV29-1 . TGCAGCGTTAACAGGGGGTGGTCAATGGGTGAGCAGTTCTTC CSVNRGWSMGEQFF
. TRBJ1-2 TRBV28 . TGTGCCAGCAGTTTAGAACAGCTATACGGCTACACCTTC CASSLEQLYGYTF
TRBD2 TRBJ2-7 TRBV28 . TGTGCCAGCAGGCTCCGATGGGCGGGAGCTGAGCAGTACTTC CASRLRWAGAEQYF
TRBD1 TRBJ1-2 TRBV6-5 . TGTGCCAGCAGATTCACCCCGGGACAGTTATATGGCTACACCTTC CASRFTPGQLYGYTF
. TRBJ2-5 TRBV13 . TGTGCCAGCAGCTTAGCCAGGGTAGCCCAAGAGACCCAGTACTTC CASSLARVAQETQYF
. TRBJ2-1 TRBV12-3/TRBV12-4 . TGTGCCAGCAGCCCTAGCAATGAGCAGTTCTTC CASSPSNEQFF
TRBD2 TRBJ2-7 TRBV11-2 . TGTGCCAGCAGTACACGGGAGGGTTTGAGCTACGAGCAGTACTTC CASSTREGLSYEQYF